The 10 T cell receptor beta chains below were found in one sample sequenced in a study of cytomegalovirus exposure and HLA in healthy donors. Researchers ran the PCR with 60 Vbeta and 13 Jbeta primers. TCRdb keeps only in-frame clones here, not all; method: immunoSEQ multiplex PCR. This sample has 110,000 to 150,000 clones; 84% occur once, and the top ten carry 2% to 2.5%. Material: PBMCs. The receptor set was obtained from a boy younger than 10 in good health and CMV-seronegative.

This rearrangement joins TRBV6-1 to TRBJ2-7; 8 nucleotides align to TRBD1. CDR3 length equals 14 residues. The germline CDR1 and CDR2 sequences are MNHNS and SASEGT. J was trimmed by 5 bases and V by 4 bases; bases with no gene match: 7. CDR3 bases: TGTGCCAGCAGTGTCGGACAGGGTGTCAACGAGCAGTACTTC. The encoded protein is CASSVGQGVNEQYF.

The V call is TRBV5-1, the J call TRBJ1-5; D might be TRBD1 (6 bases). CDR1 is SGHRS, CDR2 YFSETQ, per germline. This CDR3 region has 14 residues. The CDR3 spells CAVGGRTNNQPQHF. In DNA form, the CDR3 reads TGCGCAGTAGGGGGTCGCACCAACAATCAGCCCCAGCATTTT.

The chain recombines TRBV11-2 with TRBJ1-2; TRBD1 is a possible D gene (6 bases). Germline loops: CDR1 SGHAT, CDR2 FQNNGV. The CDR3 is made up of 18 amino acids. Between the trimmed V and J ends, which lost 4 bases and 8 bases, there was a span of 29 bases. The CDR3 DNA reads as TGTGCCAGCAGCTCACCCAACATCCCGGGGTGGGGGCCGGGCGGCTACACCTTC. Its translation is CASSSPNIPGWGPGGYTF.

V gene TRBV5-6 combines with J gene TRBJ2-7, with 8 positions matching TRBD1. Germline CDR1 reads SGHDT; CDR2 reads YYEEEE. CDR3 length equals 17 residues. The junction had 10 bases not matched to a gene; V was cut back by 2 bases and J by 0 bases. CDR3 loop: CASSFPKIGTGSYEQYF. The CDR3 bases are TGTGCCAGCAGCTTCCCAAAAATTGGGACAGGCTCCTACGAGCAGTACTTC.

V and J are TRBV9 and TRBJ2-2; TRBD1 matches 7 bases. CDR3 length: 18 residues. Germline V CDR1 and CDR2: SGDLS, YYNGEE. J was trimmed by 2 bases and V by 4 bases; bases with no gene match: 14. CDR3 region: CASSTRVTGTENTGELFF. CDR3 nucleotides: TGTGCCAGCAGCACGCGTGTGACCGGGACAGAAAACACCGGGGAGCTGTTTTTT.

The rearrangement uses TRBV27 and TRBJ2-4; TRBD1 matches at 9 bases. The junction had 11 bases not matched to a gene; V was cut back by 5 bases and J by 9 bases. Germline CDR1 and CDR2: MNHEY and SMNVEV (reference sequence). This CDR3 has 15 residues. Written as DNA, the CDR3 is TGTGCCAGCAGTCTATACCCCGGGACAGGGACCATTCAGTACTTC. Protein sequence: CASSLYPGTGTIQYF.

V and J are TRBV28 and TRBJ2-7; 11 bases map to TRBD2. Losses at the gene ends were 8 bases for V and 5 bases for J; bases not matched to a gene: 5. There are 13 residues in the CDR3. Germline-derived CDR1 and CDR2 are MDHEN and SYDVKM. The CDR3 protein is CASVAGGPHEQYF. In DNA form, the CDR3 reads TGTGCCAGCGTAGCGGGAGGGCCCCACGAGCAGTACTTC. Looking up the rest from reference TRBV28 and TRBJ2-7 gives the full variable domain: DVKVTQSSRYLVKRTGEKVFLECVQDMDHENMFWYRQDPGLGLRLIYFSYDVKMKEKGDIPEGYSVSREKKERFSLILESASTNQTSMYLCASVAGGPHEQYFGPGTRLTVT.

The J gene is TRBJ2-7, the V gene TRBV15; D perhaps matches TRBD2 (5 bases). The CDR3 is 15 amino acids. The ends were cut back, 0 bases at V and 0 bases at J, with 9 bases in the middle. The germline V gene has CDR1 LNHNV and CDR2 YYDKDF (reference sequence). The CDR3 region is CATSREADDSYEQYF. DNA of the CDR3: TGTGCCACCAGCAGAGAAGCGGATGACTCCTACGAGCAGTACTTC.

The chain combines TRBV28 with TRBJ2-1; D uncertain. The V end was cut by 3 bases, the J end by 0 bases, with 3 bases between. Germline CDR1 MDHEN, CDR2 SYDVKM. The CDR3 is 13 residues long. CDR3 nucleotides: TGTGCCAGCAGTTTCAGCTCCTACAATGAGCAGTTCTTC. Translation gives CASSFSSYNEQFF.

As concerns this clone: An end of the junction differs from the germline gene, which may be a read error. Within the sample, other DNA sequences also encode this same CDR3. The V and J genes are TRBV10-3 and TRBJ2-2, with a tentative D call TRBD1 (5 bases). The CDR3 totals 14 residues. The germline V gene encodes CDR1 ENHRY and CDR2 SYGVKD. DNA for the CDR3: TGCGCCATCAGTGAGTCTCAGGGCACCGGGGAGCTGTTTTTT. It yields the protein CAISESQGTGELFF.